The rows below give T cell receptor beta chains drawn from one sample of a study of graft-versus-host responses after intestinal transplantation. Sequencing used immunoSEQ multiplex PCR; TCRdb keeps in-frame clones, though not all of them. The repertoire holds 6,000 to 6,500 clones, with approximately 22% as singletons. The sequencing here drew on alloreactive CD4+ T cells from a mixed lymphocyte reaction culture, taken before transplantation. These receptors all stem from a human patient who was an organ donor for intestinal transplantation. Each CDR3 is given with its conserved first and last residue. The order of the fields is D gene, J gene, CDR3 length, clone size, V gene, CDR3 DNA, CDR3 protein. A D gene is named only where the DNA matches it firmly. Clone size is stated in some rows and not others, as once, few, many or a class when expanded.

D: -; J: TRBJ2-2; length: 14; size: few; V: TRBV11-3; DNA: TGTGCCAGCAGCTGGCTTAGGGACACCGGGGAGCTGTTTTTT; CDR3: CASSWLRDTGELFF
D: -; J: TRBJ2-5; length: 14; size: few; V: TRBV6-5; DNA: TGTGCCAGCAGTTACGTGGGGGGGCAACAGACCCAGTACTTC; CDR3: CASSYVGGQQTQYF
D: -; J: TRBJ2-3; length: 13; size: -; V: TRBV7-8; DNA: TGTGCCAGCAGCTTTGACGGTTCAGATACGCAGTATTTT; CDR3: CASSFDGSDTQYF
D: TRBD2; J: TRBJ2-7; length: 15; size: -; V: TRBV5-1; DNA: TGCGCCAGCAGCTTGGTTGGGGGGGGGACCTACGAGCAGTACTTC; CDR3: CASSLVGGGTYEQYF
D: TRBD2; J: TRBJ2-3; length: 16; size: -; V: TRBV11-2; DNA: TGCGCCAGCAGCCAAGTCGGCGGGGGAGTCACAGATACGCAGTATTTT; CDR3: CASSQVGGGVTDTQYF
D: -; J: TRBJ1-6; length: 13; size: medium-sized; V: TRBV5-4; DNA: TGTGCCAGCAGCTTCGGACAGAATTCACCCCTCCACTTT; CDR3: CASSFGQNSPLHF
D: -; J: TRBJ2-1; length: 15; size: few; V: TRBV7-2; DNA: TGTGCCAGCAGCTTAGTTGTAGGAGGGTACAATGAGCAGTTCTTC; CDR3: CASSLVVGGYNEQFF
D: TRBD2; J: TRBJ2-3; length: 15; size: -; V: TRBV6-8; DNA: TGTGCCAGCAGTTACCCCGGGGGGGCGGGAGATACGCAGTATTTT; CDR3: CASSYPGGAGDTQYF
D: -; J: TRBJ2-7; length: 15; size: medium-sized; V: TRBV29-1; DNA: TGCAGCGTTGCTGGCGGTGCCAAGGTCAGCTACGAGCAGTACTTC; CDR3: CSVAGGAKVSYEQYF
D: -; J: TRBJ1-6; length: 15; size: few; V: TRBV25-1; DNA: TGTGCCAGCACCCCAGGGAGCTCCTATAATTCACCCCTCCACTTT; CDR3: CASTPGSSYNSPLHF
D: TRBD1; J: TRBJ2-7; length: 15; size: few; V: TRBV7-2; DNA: TGTGCCAGCAGCTCTGGGACAGGGGCTCCCTACGAGCAGTACTTC; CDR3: CASSSGTGAPYEQYF
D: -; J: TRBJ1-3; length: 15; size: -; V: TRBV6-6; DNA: TGTGCCAGCAGACAACAGGGTATTCGTGGAAACACCATATATTTT; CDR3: CASRQQGIRGNTIYF
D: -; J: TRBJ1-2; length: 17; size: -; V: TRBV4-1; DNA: TGCGCCAGCAGCTGGGAAAGCCAGAACCGAAAGACCTATGGCTACACCTTC; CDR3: CASSWESQNRKTYGYTF
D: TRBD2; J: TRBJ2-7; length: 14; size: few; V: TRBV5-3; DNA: TGTGCCAGCAGCCCAACTAGCGAGCTCTACGAGCAGTACTTC; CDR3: CASSPTSELYEQYF
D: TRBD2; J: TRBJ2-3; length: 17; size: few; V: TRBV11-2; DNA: TGTGCCAGCAGCGGATCTAGCGGGGGGGCTATTAGAGATACGCAGTATTTT; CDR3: CASSGSSGGAIRDTQYF
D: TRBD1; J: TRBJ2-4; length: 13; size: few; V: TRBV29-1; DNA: TGCAGCGTGCGAGGACAGGGTAGGGACATTCAGTACTTC; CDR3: CSVRGQGRDIQYF
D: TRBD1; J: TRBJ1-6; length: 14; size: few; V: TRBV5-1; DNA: TGCGCCAGCGCGAGGACAGGGGACAATTCACCCCTCCACTTT; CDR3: CASARTGDNSPLHF
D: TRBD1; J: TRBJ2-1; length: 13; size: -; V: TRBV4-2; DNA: TGTGCCAGCAGCTTGGACAGGGATAATGAGCAGTTCTTC; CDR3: CASSLDRDNEQFF
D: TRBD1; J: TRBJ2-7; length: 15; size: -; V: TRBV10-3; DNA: TGTGCCATCAGTGCTGGGACAGCCACCCCGTACGGGCAGTACTTC; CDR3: CAISAGTATPYGQYF
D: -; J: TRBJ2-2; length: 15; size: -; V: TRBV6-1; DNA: TGTGCCAGCGCCATTATGGTCGCGAACACCGGGGAGCTGTTTTTT; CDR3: CASAIMVANTGELFF
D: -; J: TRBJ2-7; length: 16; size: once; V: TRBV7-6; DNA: TGCGCCAGCAGCCCCTCCAGGACCTTAGCTTCCTATGAGCAGTACTTC; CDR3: CASSPSRTLASYEQYF
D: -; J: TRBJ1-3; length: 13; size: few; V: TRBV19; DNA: TGTGCCAGTAGCTGGGGATCTGGAAACACCATATATTTT; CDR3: CASSWGSGNTIYF
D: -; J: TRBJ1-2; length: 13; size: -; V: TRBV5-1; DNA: TGTGCCAGCAGCTTAGGGCCTTCCCTGGGCTACACCTTC; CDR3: CASSLGPSLGYTF
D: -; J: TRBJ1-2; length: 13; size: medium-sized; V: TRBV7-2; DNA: TGTGCCAGCAGCCCCGAAGGGGCTTATGGCTACACCTTC; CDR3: CASSPEGAYGYTF
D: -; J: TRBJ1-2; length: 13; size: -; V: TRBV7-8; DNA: TGTGCCAGCAGCCCCGAAGGGGCTTATGGCTACACCTTC; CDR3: CASSPEGAYGYTF
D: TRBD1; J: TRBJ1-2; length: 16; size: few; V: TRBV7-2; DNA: TGTGCCAGCAGCAAGGGACAGGGCGCGCCTGACACTGGCTACACCTTC; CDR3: CASSKGQGAPDTGYTF
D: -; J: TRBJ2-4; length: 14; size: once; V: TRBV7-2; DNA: TGTGCCAGCAGCTTAAAGTTCTGGGGAAACATTCAGTACTTC; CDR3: CASSLKFWGNIQYF
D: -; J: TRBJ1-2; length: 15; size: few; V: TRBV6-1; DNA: TGTGCCAGCAGTGAGGCTTACAGCCTCCCGATTAGCTACACCTTC; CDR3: CASSEAYSLPISYTF